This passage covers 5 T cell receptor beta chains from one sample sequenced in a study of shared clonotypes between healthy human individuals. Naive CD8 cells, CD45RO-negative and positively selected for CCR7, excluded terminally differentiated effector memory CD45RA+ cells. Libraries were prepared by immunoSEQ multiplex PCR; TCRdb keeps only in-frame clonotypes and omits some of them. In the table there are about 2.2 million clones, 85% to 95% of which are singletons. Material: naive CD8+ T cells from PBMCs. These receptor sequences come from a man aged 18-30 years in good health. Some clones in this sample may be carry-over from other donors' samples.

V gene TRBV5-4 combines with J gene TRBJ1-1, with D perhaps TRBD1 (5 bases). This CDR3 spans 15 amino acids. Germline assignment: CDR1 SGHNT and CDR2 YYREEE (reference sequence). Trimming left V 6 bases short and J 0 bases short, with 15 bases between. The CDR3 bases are TGTGCCAGCAATCCCTCCGGGGGAATGAACACTGAAGCTTTCTTT. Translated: CASNPSGGMNTEAFF.

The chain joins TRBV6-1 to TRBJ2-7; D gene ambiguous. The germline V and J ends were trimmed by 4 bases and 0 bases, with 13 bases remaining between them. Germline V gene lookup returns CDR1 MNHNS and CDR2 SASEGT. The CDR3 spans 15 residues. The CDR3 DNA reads TGTGCCAGCAGTGCGGACCCAATCAACTCCTACGAGCAGTACTTC. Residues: CASSADPINSYEQYF.

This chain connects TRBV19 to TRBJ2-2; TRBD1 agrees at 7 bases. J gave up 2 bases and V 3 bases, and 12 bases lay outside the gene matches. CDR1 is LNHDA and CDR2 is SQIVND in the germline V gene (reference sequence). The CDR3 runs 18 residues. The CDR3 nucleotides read TGTGCCAGTAGTATGGTTCCTCGACAGGGAATTAACACCGGGGAGCTGTTTTTT. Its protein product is CASSMVPRQGINTGELFF. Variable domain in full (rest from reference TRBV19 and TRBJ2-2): DGGITQSPKYLFRKEGQNVTLSCEQNLNHDAMYWYRQDPGQGLRLIYYSQIVNDFQKGDIAEGYSVSREKKESFPLTVTSAQKNPTAFYLCASSMVPRQGINTGELFFGEGSRLTVL.

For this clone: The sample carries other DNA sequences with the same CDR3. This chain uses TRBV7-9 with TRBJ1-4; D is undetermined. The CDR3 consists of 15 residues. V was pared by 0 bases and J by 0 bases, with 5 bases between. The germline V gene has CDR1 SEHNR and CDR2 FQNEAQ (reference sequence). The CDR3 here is CASSLAPATNEKLFF. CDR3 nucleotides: TGTGCCAGCAGCTTAGCCCCTGCAACTAATGAAAAACTGTTTTTT. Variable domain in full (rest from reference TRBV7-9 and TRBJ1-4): DTGVSQNPRHKITKRGQNVTFRCDPISEHNRLYWYRQTLGQGPEFLTYFQNEAQLEKSRLLSDRFSAERPKGSFSTLEIQRTEQGDSAMYLCASSLAPATNEKLFFGSGTQLSVL.

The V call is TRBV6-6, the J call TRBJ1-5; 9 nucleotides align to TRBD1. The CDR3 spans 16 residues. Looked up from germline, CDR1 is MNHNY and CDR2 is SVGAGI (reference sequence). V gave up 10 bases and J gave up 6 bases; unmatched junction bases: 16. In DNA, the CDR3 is TGTGCCATCCTCGCCGGGACAGGGACTAAGCTTCAGCCCCAGCATTTT. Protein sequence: CAILAGTGTKLQPQHF.